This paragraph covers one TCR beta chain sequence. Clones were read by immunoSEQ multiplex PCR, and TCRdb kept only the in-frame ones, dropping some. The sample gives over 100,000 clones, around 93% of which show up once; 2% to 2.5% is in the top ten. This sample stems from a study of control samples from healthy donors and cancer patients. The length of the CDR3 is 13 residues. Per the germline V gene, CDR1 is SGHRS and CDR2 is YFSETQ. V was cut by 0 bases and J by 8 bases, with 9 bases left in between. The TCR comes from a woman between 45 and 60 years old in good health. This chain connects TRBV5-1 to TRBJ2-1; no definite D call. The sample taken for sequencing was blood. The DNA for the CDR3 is TGCGCCAGCAGCTTGGTGGGGAAGGATGAGCAGTTCTTC. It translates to CASSLVGKDEQFF.